The T cell receptor beta chain described here comes from a study of cytomegalovirus exposure and HLA in healthy donors. As for this clone: Its matching antigen is unknown. The junction departs from the called germline gene at one end, perhaps through a read error.

The PCR was carried out with 60 Vbeta primers and 13 Jbeta primers. Produced via immunoSEQ multiplex PCR; TCRdb's table is partial and in-frame only. The data contain roughly 200,000 clones, over 70% of them seen just once; the ten biggest clones take up about 2.5%. CDR3 length: 16 residues. CDR1 and CDR2 (germline): SGHAT, FQNNGV. General observations from the study: The authors enumerated under 200 TCR beta chains as linked to cytomegalovirus. Sequencing probably produced one cluster of sequence variants that were highly shared. TCR beta sequences reportedly predicted most subjects' HLA-A and HLA-B alleles accurately. It was only CMV serostatus that was available as immune exposure information.

The chain couples TRBV11-2 to TRBJ1-5; D not certain. The sequence was collected from a woman between 55 and 75 years old in good health and CMV-seropositive. Sequencing used PBMCs. The DNA of the CDR3 is TGTGCCAGCAGCTTAGTAACACAGATTTCCCATCAGCCCCCGCATTTT. Translating gives CASSLVTQISHQPPHF.